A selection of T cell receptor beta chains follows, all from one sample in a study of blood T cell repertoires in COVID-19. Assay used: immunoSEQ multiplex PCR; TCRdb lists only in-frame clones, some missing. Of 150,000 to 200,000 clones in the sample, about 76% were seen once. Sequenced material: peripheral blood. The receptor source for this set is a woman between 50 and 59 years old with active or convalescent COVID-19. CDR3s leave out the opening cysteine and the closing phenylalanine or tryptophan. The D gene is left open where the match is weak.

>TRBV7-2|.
ASSLVNEKLF
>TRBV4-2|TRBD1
ASSRVFRDRVNGNTIY
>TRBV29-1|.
SVEERADGYT
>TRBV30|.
AWSLLQGSPLH
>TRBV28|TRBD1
ASSLSTGGAYGYT
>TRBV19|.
ASSPGHRLRTDTQY
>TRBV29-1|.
SVEVGPGNEKLF
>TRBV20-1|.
SASLAMNTEAF
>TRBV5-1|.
ASSLMGGGGQPQH
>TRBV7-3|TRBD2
ASSVSGGTSYEQY
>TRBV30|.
AWADDRPNYGYT
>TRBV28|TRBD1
ASSRTGRYEQY